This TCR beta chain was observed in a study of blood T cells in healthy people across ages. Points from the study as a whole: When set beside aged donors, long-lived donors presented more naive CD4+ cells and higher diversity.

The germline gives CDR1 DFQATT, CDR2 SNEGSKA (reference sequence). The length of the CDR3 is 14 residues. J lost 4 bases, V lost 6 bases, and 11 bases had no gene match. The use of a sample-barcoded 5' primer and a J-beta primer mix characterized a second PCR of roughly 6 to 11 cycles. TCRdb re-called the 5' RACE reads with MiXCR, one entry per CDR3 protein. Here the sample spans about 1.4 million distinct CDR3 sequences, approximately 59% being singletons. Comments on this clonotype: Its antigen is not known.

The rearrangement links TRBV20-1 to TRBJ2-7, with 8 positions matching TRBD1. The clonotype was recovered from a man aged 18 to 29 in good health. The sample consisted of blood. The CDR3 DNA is TGCAGTGCCTTAAACGACAGGGGCGATTACGAGCAGTACTTC. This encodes CSALNDRGDYEQYF.